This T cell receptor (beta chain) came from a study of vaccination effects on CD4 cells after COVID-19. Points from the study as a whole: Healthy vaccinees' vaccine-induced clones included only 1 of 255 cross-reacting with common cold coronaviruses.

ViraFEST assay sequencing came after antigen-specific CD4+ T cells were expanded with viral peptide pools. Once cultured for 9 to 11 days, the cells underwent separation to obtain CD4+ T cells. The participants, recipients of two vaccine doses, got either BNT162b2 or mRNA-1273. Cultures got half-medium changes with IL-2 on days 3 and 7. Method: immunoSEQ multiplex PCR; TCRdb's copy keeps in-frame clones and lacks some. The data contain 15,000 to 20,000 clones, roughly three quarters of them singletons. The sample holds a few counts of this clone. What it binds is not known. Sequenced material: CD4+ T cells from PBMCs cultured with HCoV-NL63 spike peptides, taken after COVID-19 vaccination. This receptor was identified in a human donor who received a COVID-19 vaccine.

DNA of the CDR3: TGTGCCTGGACCAAACCCGGGACTAGCCACACAGATACGCAGTATTTT. Amino acids: CAWTKPGTSHTDTQYF. The chain couples TRBV30 to TRBJ2-3; 9 bases are shared with TRBD2. V dropped 4 bases and J dropped 2; count of bases not matched to a gene: 10. From germline, CDR1 is GTSNPN and CDR2 SVGIG (reference sequence). There are 16 residues in the CDR3.